This T cell receptor (beta chain) was obtained from a study of cytomegalovirus exposure and HLA in healthy donors. For the study at large: Genetic ancestry analysis placed approximately 79% of the 398 donors that were genotyped in the Caucasian-associated cluster.

As concerns this clone: Antigen specificity is unknown.

Overall study findings and caveats: CMV serostatus was the sole immune exposure information available.

The germline V gene has CDR1 GTSNPN and CDR2 SVGIG (reference sequence). The V gene lost 3 bases and the J gene lost 1 base, with 15 bases spanning the gap. This CDR3 comprises 15 residues. The study ran its PCR with 60 Vbeta and 13 Jbeta primers. Authors' analysis steps: The authors later counted 70 million to 85 million unique TCR beta chains, approximately 10 million of them shared. Method: immunoSEQ multiplex PCR; TCRdb's copy keeps in-frame clones and lacks some. Clone size and V and J calls were adopted from that table, with D and trimming inferred from the DNA. The table includes over 150,000 clones, 78% detected once.

The rearrangement links TRBV30 to TRBJ2-5; tentatively, D is TRBD1 (5 bases). The TCR comes from a woman in her fifties or sixties in good health and CMV-seropositive. The sample comprised PBMCs. The CDR3 region has the DNA TGTGCCTGGAGCCAACCGACAGAGACCCAAGAGACCCAGTACTTC. Encoded protein: CAWSQPTETQETQYF.